The 3 T cell receptor beta chains below were found in one sample sequenced in a study of regulatory T cells. Primers: 52 TRBV forward and 13 TRBJ reverse. The assay was immunoSEQ multiplex PCR, and TCRdb's table has in-frame clones only and misses some. The sample lists 15,000 to 20,000 clones, roughly 90% occurring once. Sequencing input: CD8+ T cells sorted from blood. The receptors stem from a person aged 18 to 30 with CD3G deficiency.

Concerning this clone: Mismatch with germline at one junction end may stem from a read error. CDR3 protein: CASSLGGRDTEAFF. As DNA, the CDR3 is TGCGCCAGCAGTTTGGGAGGCAGGGATACTGAAGCTTTCTTT. The chain combines TRBV5-1 with TRBJ1-1; tentative D call: TRBD1 (5 bases). This CDR3 region has 14 residues. Germline V CDR1 and CDR2: SGHRS, YFSETQ.

The gene calls are TRBV6-5 and TRBJ2-1; 11 nucleotides match TRBD2. The CDR3 runs to 12 residues. The germline V gene encodes CDR1 MNHEY and CDR2 SVGAGI. V was pared by 7 bases and J by 10 bases, with 3 bases of the junction left unmatched. The CDR3 region has the DNA TGTGCCAGCATGAGACTAGCGGGGGAGCAGTTCTTC. This gives the protein CASMRLAGEQFF.

The chain has TRBV11-2 and TRBJ2-5; D possibly corresponds to TRBD1 (6 bases). Deletions cut 4 bases from V and 5 bases from J, with 17 bases between. There are 15 residues in the CDR3. Germline lookup yields CDR1 SGHAT and CDR2 FQNNGV. The CDR3 loop reads CASSSTQGAYETQYF. For the CDR3, the DNA is TGTGCCAGCAGCTCGACACAGGGTGCATACGAGACCCAGTACTTC. The variable domain in full, completed from reference TRBV11-2 and TRBJ2-5, reads EAGVAQSPRYKIIEKRQSVAFWCNPISGHATLYWYQQILGQGPKLLIQFQNNGVVDDSQLPKDRFSAERLKGVDSTLKIQPAKLEDSAVYLCASSSTQGAYETQYFGPGTRLLVL.